This T cell receptor (beta chain) was observed in a study of blood T cell repertoires in COVID-19. Study background: Both acute and convalescent COVID-19 samples were obtained from the United States, Italy and Spain. The cDNA or gDNA used as material had been derived from T cells, B-cell-depleted T cells, or PBMCs.

Original methodology: Reference gene primers were amplified, and this amplification served to estimate nucleated cell counts. Repertoires were generated with immunoSEQ multiplex PCR, while TCRdb's copy carries only in-frame clones and drops some. Clone size and V and J calls were adopted from that table, with D and trimming inferred from the DNA. Seen here are around 300,000 clones, roughly nine tenths observed once, and the top ten hold around 2.1%. Germline values: CDR1 MNHEY, CDR2 SVGAGI. Trimming shortened V by 2 bases and J by 7 bases, and 15 bases separated the two germline ends. This CDR3 is built from 16 residues.

The chain couples TRBV6-5 to TRBJ1-6, with D possibly being TRBD1 (6 bases). Sequencing was carried out using peripheral blood. The clonotype was recovered from a man between 45 and 60 years old with acute or convalescent COVID-19. The DNA for the CDR3 is TGTGCCAGCAGTTACCCAAAGGGGGGGCCGAATTCACCCCTCCACTTT. Its protein is CASSYPKGGPNSPLHF.